This T cell receptor beta chain comes out of a study of shared clonotypes between healthy human individuals (dated by TCRdb to 2020 to 2021). General notes on the study: Two women and a few men aged 18 to 49 years were included in the cohort. For each donor, three plates each were used for CD4 naive and CD4 memory, two plates were used for CD8 naive, and one plate was used for CD8 memory. Blood TCR repertoires of five healthy adults were deeply sequenced to estimate repertoire size and the extent of clonotype sharing between individuals. To increase sequencing depth and limit assay-specific biases, TCR repertoire library preparation and sequencing were carried out by different laboratories using diverse techniques. Each donor's leukapheresis produced roughly between about 0.9 and 9.5 billion PBMCs.

The sample holds a few counts of this clone. The clone's antigen remains unknown. Base quality data are lacking; no much larger clone is found one base away. The full study reports these points: Only blood was sampled, and tissue TCR repertoires likely differ from those in blood. When four donors were compared, the shared fraction of clonotypes was about 5% for naive CD4, 3.5% for naive CD8, roughly 2.3% for memory CD4, and around 0.4% for memory CD8. Naive subsets generally had larger estimated clonotype richness than memory subsets. Because the study included only a small number of donors, the genetic and exposure-history diversity represented was limited. Pairwise subsampling indicated that sequencing depth was expected to affect the degree of clonotype sharing among donors. Higher generation probabilities were observed for clonotypes shared by all four sorted-subset donors than for non-shared clonotypes. Incomplete sequencing was indicated by rarefaction of sorted-subset datasets, despite the large sequencing depth.

The V and J ends are trimmed by 10 bases and 0 bases, leaving 18 bases between them. Its CDR3 holds 15 amino acids, cysteine through phenylalanine. Just the 45-base CDR3 DNA is kept, in frame starting at base 1. CDR1 and CDR2 (SNHLY, FYNNEI) derive from the germline V gene. Using the deep immunoSEQ assay, multiplex PCR amplified TCR CDR3 regions from genomic DNA. Extracted genomic DNA from each cell subset was distributed evenly across all wells of several immunoSEQ 96-well plates, and each plate was treated as a replicate. For sorted subsets, each replicate PCR was loaded with 200 to 250 ng genomic DNA, equivalent to 25,000 to 35,000 T cell genomes. Purified libraries were quantified with a Qubit 3.0 fluorometer, sized on a Bioanalyzer 2100, and re-quantified with the KAPA Library Quantification kit. Every immunoSEQ 96-well plate was sequenced on a dedicated single-read 150-cycle Illumina NextSeq 550 flow cell. As for the original processing: Because the immunoSEQ output included only junctional sequences and no quality scores, the filtering could not be the same as the filtering used for full-length reads. Sequences were annotated with PyIR, a Python wrapper for IgBLAST v1.9, and V/J genes and CDR3 were assigned using IMGT germline references. Reads were removed for weak V/J assignments (E-value above 1e-6), missing CDR3, stop codons, out-of-frame junctions, or ambiguous translated residues. V3J clonotypes were defined as sequences sharing the same inferred V gene, J gene, and CDR3 amino acid sequence. Percentage overlap between repertoires was computed as shared unique clonotypes divided by the size of the smaller repertoire. Repertoire richness was assessed with RTK rarefaction, the Chao1 estimator, and Recon v2.1 estimates of unobserved clonotypes. Generation probabilities were computed with OLGA for all TCRbeta clonotypes obtained by the gDNA method from four donors. TCRdb holds this immuneACCESS table with in-frame rearrangements only. Some clones are missing; in checked studies, unresolved V genes explain under half, and the rest has no known cause. V and J calls plus clone size are reproduced from that table; the DNA served to infer D and trimming. The sample data list nearly 2 million clones, and about 95% of these were observed just once. 0.95% to 1.5% of the sample rests with the top ten.

For the CD8 naive samples, CD45RO-negative cells were positively selected for CCR7, yielding a CD45RA+CCR7+ population from which TemRA cells were excluded. The donors were healthy, HIV-negative adults who had no recently reported acute infections or vaccinations. Every donor was a Caucasian adult residing in Nashville, Tennessee, USA. Blood was collected by leukapheresis, and PBMCs were isolated by Ficoll-Histopaque density gradient centrifugation and then cryopreserved in liquid nitrogen vapor phase. Analytical flow cytometry was used to check the purity and quantity of every magnetically sorted T cell population. Genomic DNA was isolated from every sorted fraction and measured by UV absorbance on a Nanodrop 2000c.

This clonotype was obtained from a man aged 18 to 29 in good health. Sequencing used naive CD8+ T cells sorted from blood. The label giving this sample's cell subset or site can be read as: CD45RA+CCR7+. Recombination joined TRBV2 with TRBJ1-1; 6 matching bases give a weak D call of TRBD1. DNA sequence: TGTGCCACCCAAAAACGGGGGACAATGAACACTGAAGCTTTCTTT. It codes for CATQKRGTMNTEAFF.